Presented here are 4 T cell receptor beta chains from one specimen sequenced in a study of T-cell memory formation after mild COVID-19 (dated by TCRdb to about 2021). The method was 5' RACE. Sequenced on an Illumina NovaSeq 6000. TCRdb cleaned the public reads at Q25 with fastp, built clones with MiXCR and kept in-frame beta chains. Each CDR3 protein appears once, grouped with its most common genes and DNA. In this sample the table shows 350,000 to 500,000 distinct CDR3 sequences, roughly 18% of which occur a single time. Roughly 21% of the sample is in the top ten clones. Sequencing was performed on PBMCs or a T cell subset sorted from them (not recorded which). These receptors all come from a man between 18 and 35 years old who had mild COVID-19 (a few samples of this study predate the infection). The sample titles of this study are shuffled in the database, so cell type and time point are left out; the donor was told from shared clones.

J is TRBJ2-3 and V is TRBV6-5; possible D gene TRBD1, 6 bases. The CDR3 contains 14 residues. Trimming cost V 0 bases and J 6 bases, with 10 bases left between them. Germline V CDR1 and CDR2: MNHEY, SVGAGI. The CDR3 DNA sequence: TGTGCCAGCAGTTACTCGTTTCAGGGGGATACGCAGTATTTT. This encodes CASSYSFQGDTQYF.

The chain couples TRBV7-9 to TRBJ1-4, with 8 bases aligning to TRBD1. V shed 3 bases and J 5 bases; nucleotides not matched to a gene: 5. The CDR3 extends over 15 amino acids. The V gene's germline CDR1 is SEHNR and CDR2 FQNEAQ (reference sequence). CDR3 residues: CASSLGQVDNEKLFF. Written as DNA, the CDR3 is TGTGCCAGCAGCTTGGGACAGGTAGACAATGAAAAACTGTTTTTT.

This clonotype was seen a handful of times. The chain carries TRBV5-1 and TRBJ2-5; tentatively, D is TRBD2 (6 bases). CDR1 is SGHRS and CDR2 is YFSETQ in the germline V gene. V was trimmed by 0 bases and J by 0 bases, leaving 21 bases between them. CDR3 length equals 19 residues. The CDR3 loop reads CASSLGGGTSDPYQETQYF. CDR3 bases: TGCGCCAGCAGCTTGGGAGGAGGGACTTCAGACCCGTACCAAGAGACCCAGTACTTC.

The CDR3 loop reads CSVERGTSGELFF. CDR3 DNA: TGCAGCGTTGAAAGGGGAACATCCGGGGAGCTGTTTTTT. The chain has TRBV29-1 and TRBJ2-2, with TRBD1 as a possible D gene (5 bases). Germline V gives CDR1 SQVTM, CDR2 ANQGSEA. The V and J ends lost 2 bases and 6 bases respectively, with 10 bases between them. The CDR3 runs 13 residues.